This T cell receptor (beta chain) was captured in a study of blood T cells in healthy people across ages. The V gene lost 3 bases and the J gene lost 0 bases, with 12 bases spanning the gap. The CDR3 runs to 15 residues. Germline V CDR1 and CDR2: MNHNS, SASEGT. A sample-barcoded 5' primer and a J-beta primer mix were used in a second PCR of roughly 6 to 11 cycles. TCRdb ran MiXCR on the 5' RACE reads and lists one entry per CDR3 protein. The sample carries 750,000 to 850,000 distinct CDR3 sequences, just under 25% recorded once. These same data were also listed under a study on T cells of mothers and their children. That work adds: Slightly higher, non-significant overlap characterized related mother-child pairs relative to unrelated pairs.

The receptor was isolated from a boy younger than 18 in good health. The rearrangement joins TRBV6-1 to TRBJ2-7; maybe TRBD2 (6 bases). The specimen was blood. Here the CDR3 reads CASSDNYGSSYEQYF. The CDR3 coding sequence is TGTGCCAGCAGTGACAACTACGGGAGCTCCTACGAGCAGTACTTC.